This T cell receptor beta chain was documented in a study of Graves' ophthalmopathy and Graves' hyperthyroidism. Overall study context: By definition, stable hyperthyroidism involved no ophthalmopathy within 18 months of follow-up.

Germline CDR1 and CDR2: GTSNPN and SVGIG (reference sequence). The CDR3 spans 12 residues. V lost 2 bases, J lost 5 bases, and 9 bases lay in between. This clonotype was detected a few times. The study amplified TCR beta CDR3 regions using RNA transcripts. Second-round multiplex PCR followed a first-round RT-PCR using HTBI primers. One entry per CDR3 protein results from TCRdb running MiXCR on the multiplex PCR reads. The data hold roughly 1.1 million distinct CDR3 sequences, with roughly two fifths observed a single time. Sequencing was done on a sample of peripheral blood or thyroid tissue (not recorded which). This sequence joins TRBV30 and TRBJ2-5; D unresolved. This TCR came from an adult man with Graves' hyperthyroidism. CDR3 DNA sequence: TGTGCCTGGAGTCACGCGGCGGAGACCCAGTACTTC. It yields the protein CAWSHAAETQYF.